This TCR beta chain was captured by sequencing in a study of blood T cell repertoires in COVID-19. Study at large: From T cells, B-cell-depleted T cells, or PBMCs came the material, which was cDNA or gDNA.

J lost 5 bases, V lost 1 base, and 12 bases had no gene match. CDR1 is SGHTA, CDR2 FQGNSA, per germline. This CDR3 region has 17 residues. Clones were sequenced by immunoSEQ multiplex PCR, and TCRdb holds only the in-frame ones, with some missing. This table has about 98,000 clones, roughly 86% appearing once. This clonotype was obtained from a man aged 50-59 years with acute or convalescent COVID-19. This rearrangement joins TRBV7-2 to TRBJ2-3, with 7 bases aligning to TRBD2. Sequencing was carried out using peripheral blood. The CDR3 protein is CASSLVGSITGGDTQYF. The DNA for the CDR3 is TGTGCCAGCAGCTTAGTCGGCTCCATAACGGGGGGAGATACGCAGTATTTT.